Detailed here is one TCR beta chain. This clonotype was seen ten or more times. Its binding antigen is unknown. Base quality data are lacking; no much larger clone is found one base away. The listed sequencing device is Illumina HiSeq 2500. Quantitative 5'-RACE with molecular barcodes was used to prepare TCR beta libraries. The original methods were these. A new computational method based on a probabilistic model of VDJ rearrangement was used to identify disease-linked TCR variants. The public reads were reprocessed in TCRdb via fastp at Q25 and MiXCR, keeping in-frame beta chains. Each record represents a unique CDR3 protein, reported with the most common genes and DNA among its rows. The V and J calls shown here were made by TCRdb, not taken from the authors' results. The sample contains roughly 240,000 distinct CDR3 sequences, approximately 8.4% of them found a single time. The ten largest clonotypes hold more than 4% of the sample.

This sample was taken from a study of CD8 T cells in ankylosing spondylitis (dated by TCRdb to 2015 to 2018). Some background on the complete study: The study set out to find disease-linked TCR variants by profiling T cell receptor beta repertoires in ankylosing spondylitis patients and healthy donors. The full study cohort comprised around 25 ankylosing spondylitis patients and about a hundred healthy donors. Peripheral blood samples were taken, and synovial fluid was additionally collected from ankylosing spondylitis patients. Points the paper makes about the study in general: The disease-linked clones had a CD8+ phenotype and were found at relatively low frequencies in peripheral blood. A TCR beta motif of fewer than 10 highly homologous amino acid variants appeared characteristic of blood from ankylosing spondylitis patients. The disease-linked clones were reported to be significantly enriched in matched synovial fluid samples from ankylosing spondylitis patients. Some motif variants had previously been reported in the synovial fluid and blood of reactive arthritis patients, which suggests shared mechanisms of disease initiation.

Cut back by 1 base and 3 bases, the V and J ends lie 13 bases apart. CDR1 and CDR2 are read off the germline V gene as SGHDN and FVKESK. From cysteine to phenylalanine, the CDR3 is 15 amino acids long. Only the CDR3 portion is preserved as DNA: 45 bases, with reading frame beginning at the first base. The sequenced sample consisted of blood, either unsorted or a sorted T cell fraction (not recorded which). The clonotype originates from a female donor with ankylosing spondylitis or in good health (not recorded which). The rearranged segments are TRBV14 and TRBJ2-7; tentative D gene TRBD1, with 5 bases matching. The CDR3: CASSQASPGIYEQYF. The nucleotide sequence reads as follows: TGTGCCAGCAGCCAAGCTTCGCCAGGGATCTACGAGCAGTACTTC.